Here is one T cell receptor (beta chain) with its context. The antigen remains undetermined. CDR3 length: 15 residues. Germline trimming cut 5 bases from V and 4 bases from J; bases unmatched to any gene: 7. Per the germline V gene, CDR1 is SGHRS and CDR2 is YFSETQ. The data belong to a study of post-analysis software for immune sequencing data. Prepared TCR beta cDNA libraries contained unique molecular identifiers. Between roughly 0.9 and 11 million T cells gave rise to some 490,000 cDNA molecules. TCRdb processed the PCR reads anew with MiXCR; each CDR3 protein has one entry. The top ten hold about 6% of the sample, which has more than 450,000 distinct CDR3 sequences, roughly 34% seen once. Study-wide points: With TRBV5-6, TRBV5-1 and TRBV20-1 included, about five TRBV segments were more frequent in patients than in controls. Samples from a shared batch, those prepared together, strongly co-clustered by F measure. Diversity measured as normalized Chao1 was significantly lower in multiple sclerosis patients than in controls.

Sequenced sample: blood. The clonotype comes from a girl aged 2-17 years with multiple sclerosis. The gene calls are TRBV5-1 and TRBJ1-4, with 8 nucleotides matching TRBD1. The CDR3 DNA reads TGCGCCAGCAGGGAGGGACAGGCGATTAATGAAAAACTGTTTTTT. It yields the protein CASREGQAINEKLFF.